This T cell receptor beta chain was documented in a study of blood T cell repertoires in COVID-19. Background on the study: Specimens from acute and convalescent COVID-19 originated in the United States, Italy and Spain. In each case, the material was cDNA or gDNA derived from T cells, B-cell-depleted T cells, or PBMCs.

In the source study's methods: Reference gene primer amplification in the assay estimated nucleated cell counts. Sequencing was performed with immunoSEQ multiplex PCR; in TCRdb, only in-frame clones are kept and a portion is missing. V and J calls and clone size follow that table, whereas D and trimming were derived from the DNA. The sample holds about 97,000 clones, approximately 81% seen once. Germline CDR1 and CDR2: MNHEY and SVGEGT. Between the trimmed V and J ends, which lost 4 bases and 0 bases, there was a span of 16 bases. This CDR3 has 17 amino acids. This rearrangement joins TRBV6-2 or TRBV6-3 to TRBJ1-5; no clear D gene. The sequence was obtained from a woman aged 70-85 years with active or convalescent COVID-19. The specimen was peripheral blood. Here the CDR3 DNA reads TGTGCCAGCAGTTTGTCCCAAGAGGCGGGTAGCAATCAGCCCCAGCATTTT. Amino acid sequence: CASSLSQEAGSNQPQHF.